This T cell receptor (beta chain) was captured in a study of blood T cell repertoires in COVID-19. This clone was seen a single time. TCRdb's table, derived via immunoSEQ multiplex PCR, lists solely in-frame clones and lacks some. This sample has tens of thousands of clones; 84% occur once, and the top ten carry 30% to 45%. V lost 1 base and J 3 bases, leaving 9 bases between the germline ends. CDR1 is LGHNA and CDR2 is YSLEER in the germline V gene. This CDR3 spans 15 amino acids. The receptor's source is a man in his 70s with acute or convalescent COVID-19. What was sequenced was peripheral blood. The V gene is TRBV4-3, the J gene TRBJ2-2; D might be TRBD1 (5 bases). The CDR3 is CASSQGDRYTGELFF. CDR3 nucleotides: TGCGCCAGCAGCCAAGGAGACAGATACACCGGGGAGCTGTTTTTT.